Listed below are T cell receptor beta chains from one sample, sequenced in a study of cytomegalovirus exposure and HLA in healthy donors. The repertoire was sequenced with immunoSEQ multiplex PCR; TCRdb's copy has only in-frame clones and lacks some. The data contain roughly 140,000 clones, around 78% of them seen just once; the ten biggest clones take up around 2.5%. The sequencing sample was made of PBMCs. The receptor source for this set is a woman aged 18-35 years in good health and CMV-seropositive. CDR3s include the opening cysteine and the closing phenylalanine or tryptophan. Fields, in order: V gene, D gene, J gene, clone size, CDR3 protein, CDR3 DNA. D genes are given only for firm matches. Not all rows give a size; the values are once, few, many and, for expanded clones, a class.

TRBV18	.	TRBJ1-5	.	CASSRERDRQPQHF	TGTGCCAGCTCACGGGAGAGGGATCGTCAGCCCCAGCATTTT
TRBV11-2	.	TRBJ2-2	.	CASSSPRKTVNTGELFF	TGTGCCAGCAGCTCCCCCCGTAAGACAGTGAACACCGGGGAGCTGTTTTTT
TRBV19	.	TRBJ2-5	.	CASSYGKSETQYF	TGTGCCAGTAGTTACGGGAAATCGGAGACCCAGTACTTC
TRBV28	TRBD2	TRBJ2-2	.	CASGVGGLAGRGELFF	TGTGCCAGCGGCGTGGGGGGACTAGCGGGGCGCGGGGAGCTGTTTTTT
TRBV7-9	TRBD1	TRBJ1-2	once	CASSLEDNPGQGYYGYTF	TGTGCCAGCAGCTTAGAGGACAACCCGGGACAGGGGTATTATGGCTACACCTTC
TRBV4-3	.	TRBJ1-1	.	CASSLYPGSTEAFF	TGCGCCAGCAGCCTCTATCCTGGTAGCACTGAAGCTTTCTTT
TRBV4-3	TRBD1	TRBJ2-1	.	CASSQDIGTGNNEQFF	TGCGCCAGCAGCCAAGATATCGGGACAGGGAATAATGAGCAGTTCTTC
TRBV6-4	.	TRBJ2-6	.	CASSDLTGRASGANVLTF	TGTGCCAGCAGTGACTTGACAGGAAGGGCCTCTGGGGCCAACGTCCTGACTTTC
TRBV27	TRBD1	TRBJ2-1	.	CASSGTGIYEQFF	TGTGCCAGCAGCGGGACAGGGATATATGAGCAGTTCTTC
TRBV7-4	.	TRBJ2-4	.	CASTPHMLAKNIQYF	TGTGCCAGCACCCCACATATGCTAGCCAAAAACATTCAGTACTTC
TRBV11-2	.	TRBJ2-7	once	CASSAHSGEQYF	TGTGCCAGCAGCGCCCATAGCGGCGAGCAGTACTTC
TRBV5-1	.	TRBJ2-7	.	CASSLAAGTYEQYF	TGCGCCAGCAGCTTAGCTGCAGGGACCTACGAGCAGTACTTC
TRBV19	.	TRBJ2-3	.	CASKEGPGFADTQYF	TGTGCCAGTAAGGAGGGACCGGGGTTCGCAGATACGCAGTATTTT
TRBV29-1	.	TRBJ2-6	.	CSVGGISGANVLTF	TGCAGCGTTGGAGGGATCTCTGGGGCCAACGTCCTGACTTTC
TRBV4-1	.	TRBJ2-3	few	CASSQTPGDTQYF	TGCGCCAGCAGCCAGACGCCGGGGGATACGCAGTATTTT
TRBV7-8	.	TRBJ2-7	.	CASSTRTQYEQYF	TGTGCCAGCAGCACGAGGACTCAGTACGAGCAGTACTTC
TRBV13	.	TRBJ2-5	.	CASSPQGRETQYF	TGTGCCAGCAGCCCCCAGGGTCGCGAGACCCAGTACTTC
TRBV5-4	.	TRBJ2-6	.	CASSRDNLGANVLTF	TGTGCCAGCAGCCGGGACAACCTAGGGGCCAACGTCCTGACTTTC
TRBV21-1	.	TRBJ1-5	.	CASSDRDREADSNQPQHF	TGTGCCAGCAGCGACCGGGACAGGGAGGCGGATAGCAATCAGCCCCAGCATTTT
TRBV5-1	.	TRBJ2-1	once	CASSAGTVSGNEQFF	TGCGCCAGCAGCGCCGGGACTGTATCCGGGAATGAGCAGTTCTTC
TRBV6-1	.	TRBJ1-4	.	CASTDTEKLFF	TGTGCCAGCACCGACACTGAAAAACTGTTTTTT
TRBV11-2	TRBD1	TRBJ1-5	once	CASSVTGGQPQHF	TGTGCCAGCAGCGTAACAGGGGGTCAGCCCCAGCATTTT
TRBV27	TRBD2	TRBJ2-3	few	CASSSTPSGAADTQYF	TGTGCCAGCAGTTCAACCCCTAGCGGGGCGGCAGATACGCAGTATTTT
TRBV7-2	.	TRBJ1-5	.	CASSLHGRGNQPQHF	TGTGCCAGCAGCTTACACGGCCGAGGGAATCAGCCCCAGCATTTT
TRBV29-1	.	TRBJ2-7	few	CSVLRQEPSYEQYF	TGCAGCGTCCTCAGGCAGGAACCATCCTACGAGCAGTACTTC
TRBV5-1	.	TRBJ2-3	.	CASSLGGYGTDTQYF	TGCGCCAGCAGCTTAGGAGGCTATGGCACAGATACGCAGTATTTT
TRBV7-2	.	TRBJ1-2	.	CASSLDGGSKDGYTF	TGTGCCAGCAGCTTAGACGGGGGATCCAAAGATGGCTACACCTTC
TRBV2	.	TRBJ1-4	.	CALYRGWGNEKLFF	TGTGCCCTATATAGGGGATGGGGTAATGAAAAACTGTTTTTT
TRBV6-5	.	TRBJ2-2	once	CASSYSNRGTGELFF	TGTGCCAGCAGTTACTCGAACCGGGGTACCGGGGAGCTGTTTTTT
TRBV4-1	TRBD1	TRBJ1-2	few	CASSQTGDRYGYTF	TGCGCCAGCAGTCAGACAGGGGATCGCTATGGCTACACCTTC
TRBV4-1	.	TRBJ1-4	few	CASSQVRGEKLFF	TGCGCCAGCAGCCAAGTCAGAGGAGAAAAACTGTTTTTT
TRBV19	.	TRBJ1-4	.	CASIPFGDPTNEKLFF	TGTGCCAGTATTCCATTCGGGGATCCAACTAATGAAAAACTGTTTTTT
TRBV9	.	TRBJ1-3	.	CASSGSSGNTIYF	TGTGCCAGCAGCGGCAGCTCTGGAAACACCATATATTTT
TRBV5-4	.	TRBJ1-5	.	CASSRGSNQPQHF	TGTGCCAGCAGCAGGGGTTCCAATCAGCCCCAGCATTTT
TRBV29-1	TRBD1	TRBJ1-1	.	CSVVAVQGGEAFF	TGCAGCGTTGTGGCAGTACAGGGGGGTGAAGCTTTCTTT
TRBV7-8	TRBD2	TRBJ2-7	.	CASSSVAWGGGAEEQYF	TGTGCCAGCAGCTCCGTAGCGTGGGGCGGGGGGGCGGAAGAGCAGTACTTC
TRBV10-3	TRBD1	TRBJ2-7	.	CAISEWQGVNPYEQYF	TGTGCCATCAGTGAGTGGCAGGGGGTCAATCCCTACGAGCAGTACTTC
TRBV5-1	TRBD1	TRBJ2-7	.	CASSWGDRVSSYEQYF	TGCGCCAGCAGCTGGGGGGACAGGGTGAGCTCCTACGAGCAGTACTTC
TRBV6-6	TRBD1	TRBJ2-7	.	CASSYDRVRTYEQYF	TGTGCCAGCAGTTACGACAGGGTAAGGACCTACGAGCAGTACTTC
TRBV5-1	TRBD1	TRBJ2-7	.	CASSKRTGEQDEQYF	TGCGCCAGCAGCAAGAGGACAGGTGAGCAAGACGAGCAGTACTTC
TRBV7-9	.	TRBJ1-5	.	CASSTGIHSNQPQHF	TGTGCCAGCAGCACCGGGATCCATAGCAATCAGCCCCAGCATTTT
TRBV29-1	.	TRBJ2-1	.	CSATRLDNEQFF	TGCAGCGCTACCCGTCTGGACAATGAGCAGTTCTTC
TRBV2	TRBD1	TRBJ2-7	.	CASRGGQDYEQYF	TGTGCCAGCAGAGGGGGACAGGACTACGAGCAGTACTTC
TRBV19	.	TRBJ2-6	once	CASSATGANVLTF	TGTGCCAGTAGTGCCACAGGGGCCAACGTCCTGACTTTC
TRBV4-3	TRBD1	TRBJ1-2	.	CASSHPGTGAGYTF	TGCGCCAGCAGCCACCCCGGGACAGGGGCCGGCTACACCTTC